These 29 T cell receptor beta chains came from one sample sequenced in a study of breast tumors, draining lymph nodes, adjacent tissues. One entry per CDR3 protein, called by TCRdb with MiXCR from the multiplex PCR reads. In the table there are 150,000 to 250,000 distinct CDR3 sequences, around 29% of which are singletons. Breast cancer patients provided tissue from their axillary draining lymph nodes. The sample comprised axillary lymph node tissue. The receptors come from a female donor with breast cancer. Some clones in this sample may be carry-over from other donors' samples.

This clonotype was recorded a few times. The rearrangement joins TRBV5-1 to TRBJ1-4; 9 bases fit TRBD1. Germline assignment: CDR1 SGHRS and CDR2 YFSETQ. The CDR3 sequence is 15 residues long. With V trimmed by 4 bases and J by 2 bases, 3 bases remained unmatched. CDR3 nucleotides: TGCGCCAGCAGCAAACAGGGGGCGACTAATGAAAAACTGTTTTTT. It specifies CASSKQGATNEKLFF.

In DNA form, the CDR3 reads TGTGCCACAGCCCCTAGCGGGGACCTCGGGCCCCAGCATTTT. It encodes CATAPSGDLGPQHF. The V and J genes are TRBV19 and TRBJ1-5; tentative D call: TRBD1 (5 bases). Per the germline V gene, CDR1 is LNHDA and CDR2 is SQIVND (reference sequence). This CDR3 region has 14 residues. V was cut by 10 bases and J by 9 bases, with 22 bases left in between.

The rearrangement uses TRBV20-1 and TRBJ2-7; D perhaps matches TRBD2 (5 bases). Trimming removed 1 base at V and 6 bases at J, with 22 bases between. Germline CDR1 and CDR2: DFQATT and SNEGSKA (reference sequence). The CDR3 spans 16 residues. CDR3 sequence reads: CSARGLGRASGVEQYF. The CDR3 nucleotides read TGCAGTGCTAGAGGGCTTGGGCGGGCCTCCGGTGTCGAGCAGTACTTC.

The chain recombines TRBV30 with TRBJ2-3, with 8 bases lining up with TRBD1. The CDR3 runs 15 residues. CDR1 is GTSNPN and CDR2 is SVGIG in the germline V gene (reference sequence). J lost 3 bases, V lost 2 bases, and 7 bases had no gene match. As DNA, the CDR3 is TGTGCCTGGAGTCCCGGACAGGGATATACAGATACGCAGTATTTT. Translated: CAWSPGQGYTDTQYF.

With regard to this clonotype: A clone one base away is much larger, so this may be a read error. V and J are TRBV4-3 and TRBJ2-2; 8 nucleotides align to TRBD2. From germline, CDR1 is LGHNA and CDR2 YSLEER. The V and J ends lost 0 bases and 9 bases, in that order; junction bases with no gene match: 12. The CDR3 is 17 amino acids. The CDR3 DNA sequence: TGCGCCAGCAGCCAAGATCGAAGCGGGAGTCCGACCCGGGAGCTGTTTTTT. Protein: CASSQDRSGSPTRELFF.

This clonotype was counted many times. CDR3 residues: CASSLFGKSNTGELFF. The CDR3 region has the DNA TGTGCCAGCAGCTTATTCGGCAAGTCGAACACCGGGGAGCTGTTTTTT. This chain connects TRBV7-2 to TRBJ2-2, with no clear D. The CDR3 sequence is 16 residues long. Germline CDR1 SGHTA, CDR2 FQGNSA. V lost 2 bases, J lost 0 bases, and 10 bases lay in between.

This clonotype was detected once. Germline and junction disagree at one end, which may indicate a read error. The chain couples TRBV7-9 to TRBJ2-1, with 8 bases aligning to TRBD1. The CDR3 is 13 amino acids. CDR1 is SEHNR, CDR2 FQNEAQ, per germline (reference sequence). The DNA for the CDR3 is TGTGCCAGCAGCAGGGCATCCGGGACAGGCGTCGTCTTC. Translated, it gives CASSRASGTGVVF.

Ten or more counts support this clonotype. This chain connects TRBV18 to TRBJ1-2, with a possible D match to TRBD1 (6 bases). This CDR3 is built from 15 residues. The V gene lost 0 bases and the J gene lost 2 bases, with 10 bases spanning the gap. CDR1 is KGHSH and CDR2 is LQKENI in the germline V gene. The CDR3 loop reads CASSPPSRGNYGYTF. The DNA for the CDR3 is TGTGCCAGCTCACCACCGAGCAGGGGAAACTATGGCTACACCTTC.

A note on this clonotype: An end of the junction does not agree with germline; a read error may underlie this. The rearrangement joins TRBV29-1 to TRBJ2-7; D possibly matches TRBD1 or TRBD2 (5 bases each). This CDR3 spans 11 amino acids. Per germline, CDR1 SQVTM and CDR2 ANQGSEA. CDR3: CSAGTLYEQHF. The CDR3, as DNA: TGCAGCGCCGGGACGTTATACGAGCAGCACTTC.

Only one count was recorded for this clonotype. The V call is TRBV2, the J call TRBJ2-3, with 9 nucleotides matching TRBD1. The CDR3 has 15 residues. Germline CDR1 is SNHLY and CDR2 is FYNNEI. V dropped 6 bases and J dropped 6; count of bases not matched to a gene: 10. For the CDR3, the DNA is TGTGCCAGCAGCCCCGGGACAGGGATGTCCGATACGCAGTATTTT. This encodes CASSPGTGMSDTQYF.

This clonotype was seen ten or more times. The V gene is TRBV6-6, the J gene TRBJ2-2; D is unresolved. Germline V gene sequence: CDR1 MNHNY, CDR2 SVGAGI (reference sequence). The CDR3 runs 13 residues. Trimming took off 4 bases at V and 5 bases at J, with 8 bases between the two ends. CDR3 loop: CASSFLLTGELFF. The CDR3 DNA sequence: TGTGCCAGCAGTTTTCTCCTAACCGGGGAGCTGTTTTTT.

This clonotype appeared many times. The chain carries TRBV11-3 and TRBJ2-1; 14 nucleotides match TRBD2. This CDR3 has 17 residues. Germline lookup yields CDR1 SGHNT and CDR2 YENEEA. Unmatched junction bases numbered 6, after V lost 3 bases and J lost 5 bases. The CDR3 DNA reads TGTGCCAGCAGCTTCGGGACTAGCGGGGGATTACACAATGAGCAGTTCTTC. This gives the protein CASSFGTSGGLHNEQFF.

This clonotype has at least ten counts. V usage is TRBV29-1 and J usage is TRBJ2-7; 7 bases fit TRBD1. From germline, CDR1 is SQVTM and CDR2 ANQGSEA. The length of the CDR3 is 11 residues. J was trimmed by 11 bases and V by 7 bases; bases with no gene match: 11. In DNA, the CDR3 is TGCAGCGCGACCGACAGGGCGAGGGAGTACTTC. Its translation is CSATDRAREYF.

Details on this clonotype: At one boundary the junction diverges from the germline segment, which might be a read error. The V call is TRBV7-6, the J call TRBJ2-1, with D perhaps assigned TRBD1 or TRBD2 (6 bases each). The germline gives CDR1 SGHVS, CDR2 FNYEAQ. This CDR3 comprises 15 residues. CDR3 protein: CASSMGGGRDNEQSF. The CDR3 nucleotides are TGTGCCAGCAGCATGGGGGGTGGCAGGGACAATGAGCAGTCCTTC.

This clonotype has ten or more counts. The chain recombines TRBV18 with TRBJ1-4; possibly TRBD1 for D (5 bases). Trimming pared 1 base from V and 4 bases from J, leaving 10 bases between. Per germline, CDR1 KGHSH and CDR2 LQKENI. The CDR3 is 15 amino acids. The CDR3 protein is CASSPRQLNNEKLFF. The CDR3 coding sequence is TGTGCCAGCTCACCACGACAGCTCAATAATGAAAAACTGTTTTTT.

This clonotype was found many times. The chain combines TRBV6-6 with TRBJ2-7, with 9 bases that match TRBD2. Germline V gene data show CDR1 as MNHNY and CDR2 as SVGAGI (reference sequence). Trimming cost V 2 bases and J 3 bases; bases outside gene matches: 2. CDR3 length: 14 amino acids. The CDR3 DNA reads TGTGCCAGCAGTTACCTACTAGCGGGCTACGAGCAGTACTTC. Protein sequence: CASSYLLAGYEQYF.

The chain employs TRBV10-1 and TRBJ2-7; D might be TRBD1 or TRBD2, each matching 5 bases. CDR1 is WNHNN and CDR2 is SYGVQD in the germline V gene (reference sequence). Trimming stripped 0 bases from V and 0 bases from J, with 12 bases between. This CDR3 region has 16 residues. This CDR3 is CASSESMGTVSYEQYF. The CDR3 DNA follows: TGCGCCAGCAGTGAGTCTATGGGGACGGTCTCCTACGAGCAGTACTTC.

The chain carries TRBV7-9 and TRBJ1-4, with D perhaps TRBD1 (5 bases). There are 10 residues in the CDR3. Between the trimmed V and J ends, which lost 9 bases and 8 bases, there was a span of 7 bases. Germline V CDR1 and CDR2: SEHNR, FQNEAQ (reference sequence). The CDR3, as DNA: TGTGCCAGGACAGACGAAAAACTGTTTTTT. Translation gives CARTDEKLFF.

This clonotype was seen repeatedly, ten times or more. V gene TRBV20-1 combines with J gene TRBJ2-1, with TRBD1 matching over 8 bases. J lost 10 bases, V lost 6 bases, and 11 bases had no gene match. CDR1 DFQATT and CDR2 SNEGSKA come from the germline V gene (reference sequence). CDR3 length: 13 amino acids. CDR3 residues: CSANPGQGQEQFF. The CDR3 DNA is TGCAGTGCCAACCCAGGACAGGGTCAAGAGCAGTTCTTC.

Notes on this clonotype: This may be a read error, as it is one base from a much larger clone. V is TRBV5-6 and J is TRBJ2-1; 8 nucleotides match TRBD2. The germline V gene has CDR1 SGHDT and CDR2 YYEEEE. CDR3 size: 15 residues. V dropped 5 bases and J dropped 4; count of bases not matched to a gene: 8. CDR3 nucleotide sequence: TGTGCCAGCAGATTGCCGGCTAGCGGGTACAATGAGCAGTTCTTC. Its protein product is CASRLPASGYNEQFF.

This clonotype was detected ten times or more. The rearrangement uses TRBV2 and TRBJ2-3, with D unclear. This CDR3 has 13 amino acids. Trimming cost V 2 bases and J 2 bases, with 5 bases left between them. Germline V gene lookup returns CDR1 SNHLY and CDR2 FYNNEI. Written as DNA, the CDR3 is TGTGCCAGCAGTGAAAGCCCCACAGATACGCAGTATTTT. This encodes CASSESPTDTQYF.

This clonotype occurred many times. The CDR3 region has the DNA TGTGCCAGCAGTGCTGGGGGGGCCCAAGAGACCCAGTACTTC. Its translation: CASSAGGAQETQYF. The rearrangement uses TRBV25-1 and TRBJ2-5; D perhaps matches TRBD2 (7 bases). Germline CDR1 MGHDK, CDR2 SYGVNS. V dropped 4 bases and J dropped 1 base, with 10 bases sitting between them. The CDR3 contains 14 residues.

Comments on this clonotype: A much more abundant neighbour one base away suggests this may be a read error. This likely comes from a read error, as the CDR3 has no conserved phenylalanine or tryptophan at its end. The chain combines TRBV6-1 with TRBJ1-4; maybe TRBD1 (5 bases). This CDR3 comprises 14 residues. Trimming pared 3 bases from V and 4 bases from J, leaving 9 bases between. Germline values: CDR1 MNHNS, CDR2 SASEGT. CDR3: CASSDWQGNEKLFL. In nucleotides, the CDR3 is TGTGCCAGCAGTGATTGGCAGGGTAATGAAAAACTGTTTCTT.

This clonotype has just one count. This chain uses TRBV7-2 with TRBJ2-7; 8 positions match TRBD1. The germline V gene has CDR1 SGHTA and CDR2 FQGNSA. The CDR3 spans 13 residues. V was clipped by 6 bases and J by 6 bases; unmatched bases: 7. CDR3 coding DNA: TGTGCCAGCAGGAGGACAGGGAACGGCGAGCAGTACTTC. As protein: CASRRTGNGEQYF.

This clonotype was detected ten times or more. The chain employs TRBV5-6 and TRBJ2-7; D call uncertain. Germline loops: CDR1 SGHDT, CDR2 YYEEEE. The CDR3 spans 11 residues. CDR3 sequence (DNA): TGTGCCAGCAGCTCAGCCGGGTCCCCTGCTGTG. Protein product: CASSSAGSPAV.

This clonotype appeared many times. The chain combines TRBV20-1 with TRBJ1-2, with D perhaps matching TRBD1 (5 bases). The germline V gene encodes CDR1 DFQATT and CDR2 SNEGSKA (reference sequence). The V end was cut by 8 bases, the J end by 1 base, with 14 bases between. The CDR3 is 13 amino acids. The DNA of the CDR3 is TGCAGTCGCGCAGGGAATTTTAACTATGGCTACACCTTC. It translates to CSRAGNFNYGYTF.

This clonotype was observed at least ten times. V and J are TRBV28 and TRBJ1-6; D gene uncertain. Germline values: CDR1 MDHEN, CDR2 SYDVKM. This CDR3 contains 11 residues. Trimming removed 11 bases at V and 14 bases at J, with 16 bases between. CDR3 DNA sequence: TGTGCCGGAGGTACTGGGTCGTCCCTCCACTTT. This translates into CAGGTGSSLHF.

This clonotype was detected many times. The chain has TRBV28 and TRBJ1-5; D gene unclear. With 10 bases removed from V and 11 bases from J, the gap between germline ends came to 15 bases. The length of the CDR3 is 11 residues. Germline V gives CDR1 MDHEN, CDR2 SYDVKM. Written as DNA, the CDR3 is TGTGCCACCGCTGGAAATGTAGCCCAGCATTTT. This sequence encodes CATAGNVAQHF.

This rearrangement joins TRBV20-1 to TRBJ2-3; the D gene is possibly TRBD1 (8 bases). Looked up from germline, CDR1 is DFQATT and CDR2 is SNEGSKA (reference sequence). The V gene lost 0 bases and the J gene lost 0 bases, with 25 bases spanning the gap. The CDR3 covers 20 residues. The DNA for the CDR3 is TGCAGTGCTAGAGACCAAGCGGGACAGGCGCCCTCCTATAGCACAGATACGCAGTATTTT. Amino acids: CSARDQAGQAPSYSTDTQYF.